Below are 7 T cell receptor beta chains sequenced from a single sample in a study of blood T cells in healthy people across ages (dated by TCRdb to between 2015 and 2017). Libraries were made using 5' RACE. TCRdb shows the sequencer as Illumina HiSeq 2500. A second PCR of about 7 to 12 cycles was run with a J-beta primer mix and a sample-barcoded 5' primer. TCRdb reprocessing: public reads trimmed at Q25 with fastp, clones called with MiXCR, in-frame beta chains kept. Records with the same CDR3 protein are collapsed into one entry carrying the most frequent genes and DNA. The sample table shows roughly 1.6 million distinct CDR3 sequences, and 30% to 35% are seen once. Of the sample, 11% is held by the ten largest clones. The sample taken for sequencing was blood. Receptors were obtained from a woman in her 30s in good health.

This chain connects TRBV6-6 to TRBJ2-1, with D possibly called TRBD1 or TRBD2 (5 bases each). The length of the CDR3 is 15 residues. CDR1 is MNHNY, CDR2 SVGAGI, per germline (reference sequence). The ends were cut back, 6 bases at V and 4 bases at J, with 16 bases in the middle. The CDR3 DNA follows: TGTGCCAGCAGAAAAGGGGACCGTCGTTACAATGAGCAGTTCTTC. Its translation: CASRKGDRRYNEQFF.

Concerning this clonotype itself: A read error is possible here, since a much larger clone lies one base away. V gene TRBV5-6 combines with J gene TRBJ2-5; D possibly corresponds to TRBD1 (5 bases). The ends were cut back, 4 bases at V and 5 bases at J, with 9 bases in the middle. This CDR3 is built from 12 residues. Germline-derived CDR1 and CDR2 are SGHDT and YYEEEE. CDR3 loop: CASSRHRETQYF. CDR3 in DNA: TGTGCCAGCAGCCGCCACAGGGAGACCCAGTACTTC.

The genes are TRBV30 and TRBJ2-1; weak D call: TRBD2 (6 bases). The CDR3 covers 12 residues. V lost 8 bases to trimming and J lost 4 bases, with 12 bases between them. Germline values: CDR1 GTSNPN, CDR2 SVGIG (reference sequence). CDR3 DNA sequence: TGTGCCCTTAGCGGATTTTACAATGAGCAGTTCTTC. Translation gives CALSGFYNEQFF.

This clonotype was observed a few times. The CDR3 is CATSRDTGGGGETQYF. The CDR3 coding sequence is TGTGCCACCAGCAGAGATACAGGGGGCGGCGGAGAGACCCAGTACTTC. This sequence joins TRBV15 and TRBJ2-5; 9 nucleotides match TRBD1. The ends lost 0 bases at V and 4 bases at J; junction bases unmatched: 6. CDR3 length equals 16 residues. The germline V gene has CDR1 LNHNV and CDR2 YYDKDF (reference sequence).

This chain joins TRBV28 and TRBJ2-1; D not resolved. The CDR3 length is 16 residues. V lost 2 bases, J lost 0 bases, and 11 bases lay in between. Germline-derived CDR1 and CDR2 are MDHEN and SYDVKM. The CDR3 protein is CASSLRSLSSYNEQFF. In DNA form, the CDR3 reads TGTGCCAGCAGTTTAAGGAGCCTGAGCTCCTACAATGAGCAGTTCTTC.

This sequence joins TRBV4-2 and TRBJ2-1; no firm D call. From germline, CDR1 is LGHNA and CDR2 YNFKEQ. V lost 8 bases and J lost 0, with 5 bases in between. This CDR3 comprises 12 residues. CDR3 loop: CASQGSYNEQFF. The CDR3 region has the DNA TGTGCCAGCCAAGGCTCCTACAATGAGCAGTTCTTC.

This clonotype was seen more than once but under ten times. This chain connects TRBV20-1 to TRBJ2-1, with 7 positions matching TRBD2. This CDR3 has 15 residues. Trimming removed 8 bases from V and 4 bases from J; junction bases left unmatched: 14. Looked up from germline, CDR1 is DFQATT and CDR2 is SNEGSKA (reference sequence). The CDR3 protein is CSPLEGGPNYNEQFF. CDR3 nucleotides: TGCAGTCCCCTCGAGGGAGGGCCGAATTACAATGAGCAGTTCTTC.